This TCR beta chain is drawn from a study of blood T cells in healthy people across ages. Study-wide context: The capture of about one barcoded beta molecule per two T cells was achieved by template switching.

Combining a sample-barcoded 5' primer with a J-beta primer mix, a second PCR ran for roughly 7 to 12 cycles. A 12-random-nucleotide template-switch adaptor tagged each cDNA molecule. MiXCR, applied by TCRdb to the 5' RACE reads, yields one record per CDR3 protein. The profile shows fewer than 2,000,000 distinct CDR3 sequences, 30% to 40% of them singletons. In this sample, this clonotype turned up once. CDR1 and CDR2 from the germline V gene are LGHDT and YNNKEL (reference sequence). CDR3 length equals 12 residues. The germline V and J ends were trimmed by 1 base and 7 bases, with 7 bases remaining between them. In terms of origin and age, donors were healthy Caucasian individuals from Russia aged about 6 to 90.

This clonotype was sampled from a woman in her thirties in good health. The material sequenced was blood. The chain combines TRBV3-1 with TRBJ1-1, with D possibly being TRBD1 (5 bases). The CDR3 sequence: CASSQAGYEAFF. The DNA for the CDR3 is TGTGCCAGCAGCCAAGCAGGGTATGAAGCTTTCTTT.